This section outlines one TCR beta chain sequence together with its context. This entry comes from a study of T cell repertoires in cytomegalovirus infection. TCRdb ran MiXCR on the reads and lists one entry per CDR3 protein. The sample holds about 160,000 distinct CDR3 sequences, 15% to 20% seen once. Sequencing input: CD8+ T cells from PBMCs. This TCR was sampled from a human donor in good health (CMV status not recorded). Some clones in this sample may be carry-over from other donors' samples.

The CDR3 DNA reads TGTGCCAGCAGCCGCCGGGACTCCCCGGCCCTCCAAGAGACCCAGTACTTC. Translation gives CASSRRDSPALQETQYF. The rearrangement links TRBV7-2 to TRBJ2-5; tentative D call: TRBD2 (6 bases). V gave up 5 bases and J gave up 1 base, with 20 bases separating them. The CDR3 totals 17 residues. Germline V gene lookup returns CDR1 SGHTA and CDR2 FQGNSA.